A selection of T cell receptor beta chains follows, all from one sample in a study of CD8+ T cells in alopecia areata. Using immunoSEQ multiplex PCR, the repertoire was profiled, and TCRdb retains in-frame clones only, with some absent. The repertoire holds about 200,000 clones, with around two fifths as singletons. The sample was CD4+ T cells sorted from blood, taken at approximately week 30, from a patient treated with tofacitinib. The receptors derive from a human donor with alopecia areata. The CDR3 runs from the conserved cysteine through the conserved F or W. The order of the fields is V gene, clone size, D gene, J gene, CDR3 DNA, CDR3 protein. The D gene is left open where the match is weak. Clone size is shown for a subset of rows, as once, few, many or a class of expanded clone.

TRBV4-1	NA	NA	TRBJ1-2	TGCGCCAGCAGCCAAGATCTCAACAGCAACTATGGCTACACCTTC	CASSQDLNSNYGYTF
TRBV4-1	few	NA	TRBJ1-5	TGCGCCAGCAGCCAAGAAGGTCATGGAAACCAGCCCCAGCATTTT	CASSQEGHGNQPQHF
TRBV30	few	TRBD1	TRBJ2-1	TGTGCCTGGAGTTTTATGACAGGGATCAATGAGCAGTTCTTC	CAWSFMTGINEQFF
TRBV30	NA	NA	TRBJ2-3	TGTGCCTGGAGTGAGGGTCCCGTTATGGATACGCAGTATTTT	CAWSEGPVMDTQYF
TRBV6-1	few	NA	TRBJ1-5	TGTGCCAGCAGACATCCCGCGGCGGGGGGCCAGCCCCAGCATTTT	CASRHPAAGGQPQHF
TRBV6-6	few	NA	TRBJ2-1	TGTGCCAGCGCGGACCCCCGCAGGGGCAATGAGCAGTTCTTC	CASADPRRGNEQFF
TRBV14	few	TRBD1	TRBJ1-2	TGTGCCAGCAGCCCCGACAGGGTTGGAGGCTACACCTTC	CASSPDRVGGYTF
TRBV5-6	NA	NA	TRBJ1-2	TGTGCCAGCAGCTTGGGTGGGGATGGCTACACCTTC	CASSLGGDGYTF
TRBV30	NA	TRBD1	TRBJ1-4	TGTGCCTGGAGTAAGGGGACAGGGAATGGGAAACTGTTTTTT	CAWSKGTGNGKLFF
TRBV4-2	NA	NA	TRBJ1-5	TGTGCCAGCAGCCAAGATAGGCAGCCGGGGGGTCAGCCCCAGCATTTT	CASSQDRQPGGQPQHF
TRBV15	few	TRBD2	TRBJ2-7	TGTGCCACCAGCGAGGGCGGGGGGACCTACGAGCAGTACTTC	CATSEGGGTYEQYF
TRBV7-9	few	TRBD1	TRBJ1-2	TGTGCCAGCAGTCGACAGGGCCCCGATGGCTACACCTTC	CASSRQGPDGYTF
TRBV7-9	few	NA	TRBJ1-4	TGTGCCAGCAGCCCCCCGCTAAGCGGGAATGAAAAACTGTTTTTT	CASSPPLSGNEKLFF
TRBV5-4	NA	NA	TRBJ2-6	TGTGCCAGCAGGCCCAGGCTGTCTGGGGCCAACGTCCTGACTTTC	CASRPRLSGANVLTF
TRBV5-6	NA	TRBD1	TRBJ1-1	TGTGCCAGCAGCTTGGTAGGGACAGCAAACACTGAAGCTTTCTTT	CASSLVGTANTEAFF
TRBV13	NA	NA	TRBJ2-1	TGTGCCAGCAGCTTAGGCCTGAGCTCCTACAATGAGCAGTTCTTC	CASSLGLSSYNEQFF
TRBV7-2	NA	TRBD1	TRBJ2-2	TGTGCCAGCAGCTCCCAGCAGGGGGCCGAGGAGCTGTTTTTT	CASSSQQGAEELFF
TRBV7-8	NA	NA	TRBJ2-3	TGTGCCAGCAGCGCCACAGGGTCAGCAGATACGCAGTATTTT	CASSATGSADTQYF
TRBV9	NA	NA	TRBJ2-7	TGTGCCAGCAGCGGCAGGGTGTCCGAGCAGTACTTC	CASSGRVSEQYF
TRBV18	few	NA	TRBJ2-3	TGTGCCAGCTCACCACCGAGGGAGGGCACAGATACGCAGTATTTT	CASSPPREGTDTQYF
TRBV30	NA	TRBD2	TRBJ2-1	TGTGCCTGGAGTGTAGGACTAGCGGGAGAAAGCGATGAGCAGTTCTTC	CAWSVGLAGESDEQFF
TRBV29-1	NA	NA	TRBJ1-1	TGCAGCGTTAGGAGGGGGAACACTGAAGCTTTCTTT	CSVRRGNTEAFF
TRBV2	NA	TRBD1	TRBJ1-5	TGTGCAGGGGGCCGAGGTGGCAATCAGCCCCAGCATTTT	CAGGRGGNQPQHF
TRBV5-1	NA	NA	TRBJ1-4	TGCGCCAGCAGCTTGCGACCCCGCGGAGTTCCCCAACAAGGCGAAAAACTGTTTTTT	CASSLRPRGVPQQGEKLFF
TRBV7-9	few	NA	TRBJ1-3	TGTGCCAGCAGCAAACAGGGACTCTCTGGAAACACCATATATTTT	CASSKQGLSGNTIYF
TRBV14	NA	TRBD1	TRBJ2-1	TGTGCCAGCAGCCGGACCCCGGGACAGGCTTACAATGAGCAGTTCTTC	CASSRTPGQAYNEQFF
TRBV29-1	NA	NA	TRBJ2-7	TGCAGCGTTGGCTTAAGACAGAGTGAGTTGCAGTACTTC	CSVGLRQSELQYF
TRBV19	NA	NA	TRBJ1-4	TGTGCCAGTGCCGCCCGGGGAAGGAATGAAAAACTGTTTTTT	CASAARGRNEKLFF
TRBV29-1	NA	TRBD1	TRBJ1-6	TGCAGCGGAAACAGGGGCTCCTATAATTCACCCCTCCACTTT	CSGNRGSYNSPLHF
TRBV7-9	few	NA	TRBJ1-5	TGTGCCAGCAGCTTAGGATCTGGAGGGAATCAGCCCCAGCATTTT	CASSLGSGGNQPQHF
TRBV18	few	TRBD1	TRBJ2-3	TGTGCCAGCTCACTTTCGTCTCAGGGGGCAGATACGCAGTATTTT	CASSLSSQGADTQYF
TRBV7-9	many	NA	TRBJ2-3	TGTGCCAGCAGCTTAGATGTTAGCGGCAACACAGATACGCAGTATTTT	CASSLDVSGNTDTQYF
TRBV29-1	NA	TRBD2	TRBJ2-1	TGCAGCTCCTCAAACGGGGGGGTGTACAATGAGCAGTTCTTC	CSSSNGGVYNEQFF
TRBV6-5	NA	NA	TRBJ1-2	TGTGCCAGCAGTTTGGACAGCCTTTATGGCTACACCTTC	CASSLDSLYGYTF
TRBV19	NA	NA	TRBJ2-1	TGTGCCAGTAGTACCCCCTATAGCGGAGCTTACAATGAGCAGTTCTTC	CASSTPYSGAYNEQFF
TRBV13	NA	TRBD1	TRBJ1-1	TGTGCCAGCAGCTTCAGAGGGGGCAATACTGAAGCTTTCTTT	CASSFRGGNTEAFF
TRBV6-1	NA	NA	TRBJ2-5	TGTGCCAGCAGTGAACCTTGGACGCAAGAGACCCAGTACTTC	CASSEPWTQETQYF
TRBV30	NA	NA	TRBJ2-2	TGTGCCTGGAGTGTACGTAAACTAGCTTTCACCGGGGAGCTGTTTTTT	CAWSVRKLAFTGELFF
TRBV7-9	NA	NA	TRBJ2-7	TGTGCCAGCAATCCGACAGGCCCAACTTCCCACGAGCAGTACTTC	CASNPTGPTSHEQYF
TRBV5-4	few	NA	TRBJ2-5	TGTGCCAGCAGCTTGGGCAACGCAGGGGAAGAGACCCAGTACTTC	CASSLGNAGEETQYF
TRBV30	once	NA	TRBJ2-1	TGTGCCTGGAGTCACGGGGGAAGCTACAATGAGCAGTTCTTC	CAWSHGGSYNEQFF
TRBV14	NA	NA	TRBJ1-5	TGTGCCAGCAGCCAGAGCCTCGGTCAGCCCCAGCATTTT	CASSQSLGQPQHF
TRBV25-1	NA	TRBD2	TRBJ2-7	TGTGCCAGCAGTGACCCTGGTAGCGGGGGGGCGTACGAGCAGTACTTC	CASSDPGSGGAYEQYF
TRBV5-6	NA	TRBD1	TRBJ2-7	TGTGCCAGCAGCAGTCGACAGGGGGTGTTTTCCTACGAGCAGTACTTC	CASSSRQGVFSYEQYF
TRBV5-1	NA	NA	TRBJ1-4	TGCGCCAGCAGCCGGATGTCCACTAATGAAAAACTGTTTTTT	CASSRMSTNEKLFF
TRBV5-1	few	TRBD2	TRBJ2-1	TGCGCCAGCAGCCGGACTAGCGGGAACCACAATGAGCAGTTCTTC	CASSRTSGNHNEQFF
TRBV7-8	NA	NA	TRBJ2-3	TGTGCCAGCAGCACTCCAGGACTCAACACAGATACGCAGTATTTT	CASSTPGLNTDTQYF